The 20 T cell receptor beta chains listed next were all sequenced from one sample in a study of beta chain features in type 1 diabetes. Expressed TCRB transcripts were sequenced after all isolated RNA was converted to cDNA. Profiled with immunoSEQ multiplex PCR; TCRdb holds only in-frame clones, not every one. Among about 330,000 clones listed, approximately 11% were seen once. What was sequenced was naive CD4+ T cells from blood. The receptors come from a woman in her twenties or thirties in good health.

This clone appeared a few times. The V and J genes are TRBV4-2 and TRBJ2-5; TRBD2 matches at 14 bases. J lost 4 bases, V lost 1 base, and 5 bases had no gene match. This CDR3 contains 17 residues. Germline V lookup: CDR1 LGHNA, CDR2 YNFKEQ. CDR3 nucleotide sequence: TGTGCCAGCAGCCAAGCGGGGACTAGCGGGAGTGGAGAGACCCAGTACTTC. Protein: CASSQAGTSGSGETQYF.

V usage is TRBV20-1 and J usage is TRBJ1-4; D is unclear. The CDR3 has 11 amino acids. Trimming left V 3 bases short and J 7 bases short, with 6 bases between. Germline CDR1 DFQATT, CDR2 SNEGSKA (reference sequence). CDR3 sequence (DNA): TGCAGTGCTAGTGAGGGTGAAAAACTGTTTTTT. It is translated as CSASEGEKLFF.

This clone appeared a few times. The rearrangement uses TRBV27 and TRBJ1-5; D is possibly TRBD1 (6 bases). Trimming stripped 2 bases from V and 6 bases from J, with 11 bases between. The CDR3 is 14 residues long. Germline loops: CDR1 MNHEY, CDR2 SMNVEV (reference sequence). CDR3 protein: CASSLTGGRQPQHF. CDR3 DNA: TGTGCCAGCAGTTTAACGGGGGGCCGTCAGCCCCAGCATTTT.

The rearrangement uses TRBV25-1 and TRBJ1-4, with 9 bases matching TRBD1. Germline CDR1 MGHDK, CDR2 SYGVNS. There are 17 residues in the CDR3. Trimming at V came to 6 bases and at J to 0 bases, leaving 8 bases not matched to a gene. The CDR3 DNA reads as TGTGCCAGCAGATCCGACAGGGGGTTATCAACTAATGAAAAACTGTTTTTT. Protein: CASRSDRGLSTNEKLFF.

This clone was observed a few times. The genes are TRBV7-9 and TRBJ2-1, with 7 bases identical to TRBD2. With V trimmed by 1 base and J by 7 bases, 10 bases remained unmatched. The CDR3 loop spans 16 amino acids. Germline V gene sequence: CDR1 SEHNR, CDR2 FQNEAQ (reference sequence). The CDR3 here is CASSLVGVGGRNEQFF. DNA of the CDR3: TGTGCCAGCAGCTTAGTAGGCGTGGGAGGGCGTAATGAGCAGTTCTTC.

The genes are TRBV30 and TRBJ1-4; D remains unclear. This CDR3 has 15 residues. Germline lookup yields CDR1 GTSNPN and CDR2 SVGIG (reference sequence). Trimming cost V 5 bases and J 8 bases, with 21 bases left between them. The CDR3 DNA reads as TGTGCCTGGGCCCCTTCCTACGGGTTTAGGGAAAAACTGTTTTTT. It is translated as CAWAPSYGFREKLFF.

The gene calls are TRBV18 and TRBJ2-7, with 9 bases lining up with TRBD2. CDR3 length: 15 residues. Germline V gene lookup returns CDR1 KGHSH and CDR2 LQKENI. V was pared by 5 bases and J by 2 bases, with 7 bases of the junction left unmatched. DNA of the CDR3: TGTGCCAGCTCAGCTAAACTAGCGGGTCCCTACGAGCAGTACTTC. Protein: CASSAKLAGPYEQYF.

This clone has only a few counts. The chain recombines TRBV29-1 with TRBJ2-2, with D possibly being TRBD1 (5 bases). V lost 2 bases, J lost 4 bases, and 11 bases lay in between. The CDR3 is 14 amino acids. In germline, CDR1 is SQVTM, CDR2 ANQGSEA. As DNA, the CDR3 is TGCAGCGTTGAACCAGGGCCAAGCACCGGGGAGCTGTTTTTT. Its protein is CSVEPGPSTGELFF.

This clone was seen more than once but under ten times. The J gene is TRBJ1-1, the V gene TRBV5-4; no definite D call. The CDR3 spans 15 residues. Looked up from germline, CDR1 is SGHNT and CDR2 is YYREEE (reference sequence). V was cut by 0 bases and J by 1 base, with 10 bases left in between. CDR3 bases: TGTGCCAGCAGCTTGGCCATCCGGGGGAACACTGAAGCTTTCTTT. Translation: CASSLAIRGNTEAFF.

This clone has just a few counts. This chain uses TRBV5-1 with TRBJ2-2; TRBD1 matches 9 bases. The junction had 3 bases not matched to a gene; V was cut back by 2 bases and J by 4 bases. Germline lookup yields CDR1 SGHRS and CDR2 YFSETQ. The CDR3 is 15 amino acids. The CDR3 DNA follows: TGCGCCAGCAGCTTCCTGGGACAGGGCACCGGGGAGCTGTTTTTT. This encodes CASSFLGQGTGELFF. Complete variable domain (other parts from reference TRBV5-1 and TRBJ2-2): KAGVTQTPRYLIKTRGQQVTLSCSPISGHRSVSWYQQTPGQGLQFLFEYFSETQRNKGNFPGRFSGRQFSNSRSEMNVSTLELGDSALYLCASSFLGQGTGELFFGEGSRLTVL.

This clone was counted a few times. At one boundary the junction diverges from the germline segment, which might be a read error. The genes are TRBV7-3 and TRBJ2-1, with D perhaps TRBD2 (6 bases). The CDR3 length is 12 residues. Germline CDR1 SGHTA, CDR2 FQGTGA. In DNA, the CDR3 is TGCTCAAGCGGGCGCTCCTACAATGAGCAGTTCTTC. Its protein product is CSSGRSYNEQFF.

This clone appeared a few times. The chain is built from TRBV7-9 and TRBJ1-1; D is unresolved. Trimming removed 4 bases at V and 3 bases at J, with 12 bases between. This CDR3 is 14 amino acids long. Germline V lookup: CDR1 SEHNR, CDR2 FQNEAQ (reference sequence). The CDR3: CASSSGRRDTEAFF. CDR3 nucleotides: TGTGCCAGCAGCTCCGGACGGAGGGACACTGAAGCTTTCTTT.

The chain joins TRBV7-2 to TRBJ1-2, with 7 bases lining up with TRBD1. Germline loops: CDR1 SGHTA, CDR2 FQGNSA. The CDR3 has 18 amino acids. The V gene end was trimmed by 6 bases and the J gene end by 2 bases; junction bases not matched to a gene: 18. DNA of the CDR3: TGTGCCAGCAGGGTTACCGGGACAGCCACCGGGATAAACTATGGCTACACCTTC. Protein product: CASRVTGTATGINYGYTF.

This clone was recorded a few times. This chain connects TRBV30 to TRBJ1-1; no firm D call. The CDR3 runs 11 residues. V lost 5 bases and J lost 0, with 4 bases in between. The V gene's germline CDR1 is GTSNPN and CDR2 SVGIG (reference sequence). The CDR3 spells CAWDMNTEAFF. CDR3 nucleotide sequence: TGTGCCTGGGACATGAACACTGAAGCTTTCTTT.

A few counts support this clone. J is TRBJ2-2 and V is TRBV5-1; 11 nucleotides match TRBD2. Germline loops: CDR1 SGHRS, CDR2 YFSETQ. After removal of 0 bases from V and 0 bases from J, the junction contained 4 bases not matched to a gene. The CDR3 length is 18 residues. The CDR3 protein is CASSLAASGRTNTGELFF. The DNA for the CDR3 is TGCGCCAGCAGCTTGGCCGCTAGCGGGAGGACGAACACCGGGGAGCTGTTTTTT.

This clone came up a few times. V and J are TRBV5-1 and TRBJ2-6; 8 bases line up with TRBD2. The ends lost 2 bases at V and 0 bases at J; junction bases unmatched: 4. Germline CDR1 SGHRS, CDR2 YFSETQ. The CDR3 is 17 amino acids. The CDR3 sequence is CASSLLAVHSGANVLTF. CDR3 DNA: TGCGCCAGCAGCTTACTAGCGGTCCACTCTGGGGCCAACGTCCTGACTTTC. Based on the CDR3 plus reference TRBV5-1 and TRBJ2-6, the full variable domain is KAGVTQTPRYLIKTRGQQVTLSCSPISGHRSVSWYQQTPGQGLQFLFEYFSETQRNKGNFPGRFSGRQFSNSRSEMNVSTLELGDSALYLCASSLLAVHSGANVLTFGAGSRLTVL.

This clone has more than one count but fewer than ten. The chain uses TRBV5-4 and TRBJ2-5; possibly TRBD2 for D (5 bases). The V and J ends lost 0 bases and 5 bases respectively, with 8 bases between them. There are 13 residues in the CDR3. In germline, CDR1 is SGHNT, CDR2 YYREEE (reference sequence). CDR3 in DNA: TGTGCCAGCAGCTTGGTAGGGAGCGAGACCCAGTACTTC. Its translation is CASSLVGSETQYF.

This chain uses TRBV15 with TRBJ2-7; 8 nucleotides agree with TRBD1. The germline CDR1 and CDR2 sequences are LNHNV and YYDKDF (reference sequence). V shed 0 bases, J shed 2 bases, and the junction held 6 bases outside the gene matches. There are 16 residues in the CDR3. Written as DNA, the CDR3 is TGTGCCACCAGCAGAGATGGTGAGACAGGGGCCTACGAGCAGTACTTC. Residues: CATSRDGETGAYEQYF.

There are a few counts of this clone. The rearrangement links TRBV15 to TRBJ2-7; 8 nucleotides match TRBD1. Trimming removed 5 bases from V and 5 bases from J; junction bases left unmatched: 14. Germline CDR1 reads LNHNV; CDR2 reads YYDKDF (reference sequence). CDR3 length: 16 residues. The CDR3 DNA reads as TGTGCCACCAGCCGAGGCGGACAGGGACTTTCTAACGAGCAGTACTTC. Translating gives CATSRGGQGLSNEQYF.

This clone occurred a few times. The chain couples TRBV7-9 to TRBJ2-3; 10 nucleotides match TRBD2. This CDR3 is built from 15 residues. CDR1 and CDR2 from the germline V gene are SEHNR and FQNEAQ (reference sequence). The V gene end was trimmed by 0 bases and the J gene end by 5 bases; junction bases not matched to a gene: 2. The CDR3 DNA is TGTGCCAGCAGCTTAGCCTCTAGCGGGAGAGATACGCAGTATTTT. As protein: CASSLASSGRDTQYF.